This T cell receptor (beta chain) was identified during a study of OX40 agonist ivuxolimab in advanced cancers. The data were produced by immunoSEQ multiplex PCR, yet TCRdb's version contains in-frame clones alone and is incomplete. The table records 90,000 to 120,000 clones, 75% to 95% of them present only once. This clone has only one observation. This CDR3 is 16 amino acids long. The TCR originated in an adult with an advanced solid tumor such as melanoma, head and neck, liver or kidney cancer. The sample consisted of CD4+ or CD8+ T cells sorted from blood, taken in a trial of the OX40 agonist ivuxolimab. V is TRBV21-1 and J is TRBJ1-4. TRBV21-1 is assigned pseudogene status. In DNA form, the CDR3 reads TGTGCCAGCAGCAAGAAGTTCCCGTCGGGAAATGAAAAACTGTTTTTT. This translates into CASSKKFPSGNEKLFF.